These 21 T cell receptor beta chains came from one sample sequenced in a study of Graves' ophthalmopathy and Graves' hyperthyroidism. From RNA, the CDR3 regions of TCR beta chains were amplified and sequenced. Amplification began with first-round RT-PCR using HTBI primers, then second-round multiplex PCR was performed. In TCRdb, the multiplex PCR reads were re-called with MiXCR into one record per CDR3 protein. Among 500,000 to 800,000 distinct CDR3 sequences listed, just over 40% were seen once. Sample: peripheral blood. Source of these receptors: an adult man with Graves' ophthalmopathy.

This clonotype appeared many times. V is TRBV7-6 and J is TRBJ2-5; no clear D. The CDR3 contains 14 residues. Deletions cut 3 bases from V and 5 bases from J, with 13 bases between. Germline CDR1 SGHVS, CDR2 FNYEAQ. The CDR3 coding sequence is TGTGCCAGCAGCTTGAGATTGCATGGTGAGACCCAGTACTTC. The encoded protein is CASSLRLHGETQYF.

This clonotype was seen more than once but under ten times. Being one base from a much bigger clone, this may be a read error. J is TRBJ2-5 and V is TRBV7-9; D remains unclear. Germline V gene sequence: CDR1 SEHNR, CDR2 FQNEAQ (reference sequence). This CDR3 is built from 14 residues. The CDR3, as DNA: TGTGCCAGCAGCTTAACAGTCAGTAAAGAGGCCCAGTACTTC. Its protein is CASSLTVSKEAQYF. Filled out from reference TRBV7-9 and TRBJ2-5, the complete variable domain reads DTGVSQNPRHKITKRGQNVTFRCDPISEHNRLYWYRQTLGQGPEFLTYFQNEAQLEKSRLLSDRFSAERPKGSFSTLEIQRTEQGDSAMYLCASSLTVSKEAQYFGPGTRLLVL.

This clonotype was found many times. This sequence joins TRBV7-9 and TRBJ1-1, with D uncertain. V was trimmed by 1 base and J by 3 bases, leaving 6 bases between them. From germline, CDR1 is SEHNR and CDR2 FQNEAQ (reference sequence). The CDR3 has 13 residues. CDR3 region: CASSLVIDTEAFF. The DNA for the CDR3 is TGTGCCAGCAGCTTAGTAATCGACACTGAAGCTTTCTTT.

The CDR3 region has the DNA TGTGCCAGCCACCCGACAGGGCCCCTCTACGAGCAGTACTTC. It codes for CASHPTGPLYEQYF. The chain couples TRBV11-1 to TRBJ2-7; TRBD1 matches at 7 bases. The CDR3 contains 14 residues. Germline CDR1 and CDR2: SGHAT and FQDESV (reference sequence). V was pared by 8 bases and J by 3 bases, with 10 bases of the junction left unmatched.

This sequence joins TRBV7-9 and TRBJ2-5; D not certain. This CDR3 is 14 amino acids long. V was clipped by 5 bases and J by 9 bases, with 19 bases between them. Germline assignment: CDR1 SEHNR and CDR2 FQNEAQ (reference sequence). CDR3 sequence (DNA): TGTGCCAGCAGCGAATACACGACTGGGTGGCCCCAGTACTTC. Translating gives CASSEYTTGWPQYF.

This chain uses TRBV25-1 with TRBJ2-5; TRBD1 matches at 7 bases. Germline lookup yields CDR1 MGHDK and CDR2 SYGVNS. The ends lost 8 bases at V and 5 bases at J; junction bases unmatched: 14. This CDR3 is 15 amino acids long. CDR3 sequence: CASSDSGTERETQYF. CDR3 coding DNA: TGTGCCAGCTCCGACTCCGGGACAGAGAGGGAGACCCAGTACTTC.

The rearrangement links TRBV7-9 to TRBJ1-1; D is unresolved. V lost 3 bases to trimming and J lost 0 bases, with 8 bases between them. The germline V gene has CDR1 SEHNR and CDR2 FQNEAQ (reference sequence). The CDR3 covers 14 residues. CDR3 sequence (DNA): TGTGCCAGCAGCTTGGAGCCAATGAACACTGAAGCTTTCTTT. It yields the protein CASSLEPMNTEAFF.

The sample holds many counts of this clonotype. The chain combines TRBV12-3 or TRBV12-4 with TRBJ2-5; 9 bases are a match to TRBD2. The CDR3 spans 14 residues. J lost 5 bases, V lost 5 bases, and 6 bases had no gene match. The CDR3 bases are TGTGCCAGCAGTACCGGGACTAGCCGCGAGACCCAGTACTTC. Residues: CASSTGTSRETQYF.

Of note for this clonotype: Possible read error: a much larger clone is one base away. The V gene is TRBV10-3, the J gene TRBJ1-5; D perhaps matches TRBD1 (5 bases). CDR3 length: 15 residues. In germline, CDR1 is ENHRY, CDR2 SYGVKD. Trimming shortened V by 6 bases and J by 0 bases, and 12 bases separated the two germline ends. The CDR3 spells CAISAQAYSNQPQHF. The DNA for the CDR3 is TGTGCCATCAGCGCACAGGCATATAGCAATCAGCCCCAGCATTTT.

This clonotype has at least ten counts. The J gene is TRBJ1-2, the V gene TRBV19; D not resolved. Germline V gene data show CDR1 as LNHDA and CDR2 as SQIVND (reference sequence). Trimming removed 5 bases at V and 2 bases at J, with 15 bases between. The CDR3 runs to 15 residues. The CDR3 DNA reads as TGTGCCAGTAGTCCCTCGTTCGGGTCCAACTATGGCTACACCTTC. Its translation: CASSPSFGSNYGYTF.

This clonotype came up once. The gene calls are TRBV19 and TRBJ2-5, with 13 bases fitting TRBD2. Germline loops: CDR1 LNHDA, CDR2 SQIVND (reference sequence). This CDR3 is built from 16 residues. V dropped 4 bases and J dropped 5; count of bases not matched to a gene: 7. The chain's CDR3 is CASSSGGLAGRETQYF. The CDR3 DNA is TGTGCCAGTAGTAGCGGGGGACTAGCGGGGCGGGAGACCCAGTACTTC.

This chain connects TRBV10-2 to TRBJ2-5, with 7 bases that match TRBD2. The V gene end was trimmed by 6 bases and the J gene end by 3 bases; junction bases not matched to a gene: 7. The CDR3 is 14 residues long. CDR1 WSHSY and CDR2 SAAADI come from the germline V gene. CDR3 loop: CASSLTSSKETQYF. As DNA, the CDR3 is TGCGCCAGCAGCTTGACTAGCTCCAAAGAGACCCAGTACTTC.

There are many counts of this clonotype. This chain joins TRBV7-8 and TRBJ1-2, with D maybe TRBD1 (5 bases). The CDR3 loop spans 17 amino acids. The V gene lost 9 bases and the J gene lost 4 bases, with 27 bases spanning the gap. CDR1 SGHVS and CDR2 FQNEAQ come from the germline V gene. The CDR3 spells CASIPSRRSGGAYGYTF. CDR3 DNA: TGTGCCAGTATACCCTCACGACGTTCGGGGGGAGCCTATGGCTACACCTTC.

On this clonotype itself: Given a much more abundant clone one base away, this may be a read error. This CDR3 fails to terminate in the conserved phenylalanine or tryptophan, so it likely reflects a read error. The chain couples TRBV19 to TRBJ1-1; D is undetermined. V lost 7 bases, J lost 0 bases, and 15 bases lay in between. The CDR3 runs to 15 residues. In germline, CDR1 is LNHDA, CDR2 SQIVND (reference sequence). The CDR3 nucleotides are TGTGCCAGTAAGGTGGGAGGGCAAATGAACACTGAAGCTTTCTCT. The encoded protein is CASKVGGQMNTEAFS.

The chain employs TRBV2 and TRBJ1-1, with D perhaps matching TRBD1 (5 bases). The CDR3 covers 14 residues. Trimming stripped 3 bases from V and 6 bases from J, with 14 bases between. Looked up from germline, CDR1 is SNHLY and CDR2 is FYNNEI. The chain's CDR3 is CASSDWDSYAEAFF. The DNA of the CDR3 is TGTGCCAGCAGTGACTGGGACTCCTACGCTGAAGCTTTCTTT.

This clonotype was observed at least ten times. The CDR3 sequence is CAVTGTSDNEQFF. In DNA, the CDR3 is TGTGCCGTCACCGGGACTAGCGACAATGAGCAGTTCTTC. The rearrangement joins TRBV2 to TRBJ2-1; 10 positions match TRBD2. This CDR3 is 13 amino acids long. CDR1 SNHLY and CDR2 FYNNEI come from the germline V gene. Trimming at V came to 11 bases and at J to 5 bases, leaving 6 bases not matched to a gene.

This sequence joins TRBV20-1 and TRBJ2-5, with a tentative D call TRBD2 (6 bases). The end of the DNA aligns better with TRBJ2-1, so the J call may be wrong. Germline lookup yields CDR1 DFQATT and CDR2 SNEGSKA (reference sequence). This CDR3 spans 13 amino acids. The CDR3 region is CRCLARGNNEQFF. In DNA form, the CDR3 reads TGCAGGTGCTTGGCGCGGGGCAACAATGAGCAGTTCTTC.

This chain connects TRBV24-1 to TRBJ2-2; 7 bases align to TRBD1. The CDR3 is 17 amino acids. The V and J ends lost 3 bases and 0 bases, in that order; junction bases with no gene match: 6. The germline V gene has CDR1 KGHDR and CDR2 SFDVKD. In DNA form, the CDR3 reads TGTGCCACCAGTGATCTCCGACAGGGTACGAACACCGGGGAGCTGTTTTTT. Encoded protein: CATSDLRQGTNTGELFF.

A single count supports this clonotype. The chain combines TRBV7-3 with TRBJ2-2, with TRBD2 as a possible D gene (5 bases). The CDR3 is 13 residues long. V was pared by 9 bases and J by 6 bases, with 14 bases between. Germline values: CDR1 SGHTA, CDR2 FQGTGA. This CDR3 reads CASSERNAGELFF. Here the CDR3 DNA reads TGTGCCAGTAGCGAGCGAAACGCCGGGGAGCTGTTTTTT.

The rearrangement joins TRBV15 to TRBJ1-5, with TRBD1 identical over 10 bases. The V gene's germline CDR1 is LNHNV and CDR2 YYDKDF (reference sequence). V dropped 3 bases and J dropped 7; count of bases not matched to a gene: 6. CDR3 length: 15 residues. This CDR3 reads CATSRPGQGIQPQHF. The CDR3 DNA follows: TGTGCCACCAGCAGGCCGGGACAGGGGATCCAGCCCCAGCATTTT.

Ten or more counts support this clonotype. CDR3: CASSPTGTRSYEQYF. In nucleotides, the CDR3 is TGCGCCAGCAGCCCCACCGGGACGCGGTCCTACGAGCAGTACTTC. The chain recombines TRBV5-1 with TRBJ2-7; D is possibly TRBD1 or TRBD2 (5 bases each). The V and J ends lost 4 bases and 1 base respectively, with 15 bases between them. This CDR3 region has 15 residues. The V gene's germline CDR1 is SGHRS and CDR2 YFSETQ.